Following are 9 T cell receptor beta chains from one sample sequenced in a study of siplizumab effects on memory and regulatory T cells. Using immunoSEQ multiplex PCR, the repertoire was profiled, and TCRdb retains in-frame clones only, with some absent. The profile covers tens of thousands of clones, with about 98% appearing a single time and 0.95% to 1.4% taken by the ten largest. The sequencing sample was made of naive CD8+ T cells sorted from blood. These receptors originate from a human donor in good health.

The chain's CDR3 is CASSQMRRTGGFDEQFF. CDR3 DNA sequence: TGTGCCAGCAGTCAAATGCGACGGACAGGGGGCTTCGATGAGCAGTTCTTC. The gene calls are TRBV28 and TRBJ2-1, with 11 bases matching TRBD1. Germline assignment: CDR1 MDHEN and CDR2 SYDVKM. CDR3 length equals 17 residues. V lost 5 bases and J lost 8; bases outside the gene matches: 14.

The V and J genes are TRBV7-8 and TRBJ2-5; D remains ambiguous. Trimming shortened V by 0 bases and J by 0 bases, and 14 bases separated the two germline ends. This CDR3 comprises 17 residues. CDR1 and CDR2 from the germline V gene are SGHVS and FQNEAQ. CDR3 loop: CASSLAPQLGNQETQYF. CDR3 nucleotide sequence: TGTGCCAGCAGCTTAGCGCCTCAGCTAGGGAACCAAGAGACCCAGTACTTC.

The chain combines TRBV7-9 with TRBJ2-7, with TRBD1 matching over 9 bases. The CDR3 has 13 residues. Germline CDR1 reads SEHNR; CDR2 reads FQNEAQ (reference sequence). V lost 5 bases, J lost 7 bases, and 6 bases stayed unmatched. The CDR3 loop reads CASSPGQGYEQYF. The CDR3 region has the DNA TGTGCCAGCAGCCCTGGACAGGGGTATGAGCAGTACTTC.

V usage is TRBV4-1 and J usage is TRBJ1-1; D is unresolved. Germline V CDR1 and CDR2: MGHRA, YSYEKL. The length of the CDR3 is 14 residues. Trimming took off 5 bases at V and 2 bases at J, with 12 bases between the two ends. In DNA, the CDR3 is TGCGCCAGCAGCTGGGAGCGGGAAAACACTGAAGCTTTCTTT. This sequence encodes CASSWERENTEAFF.

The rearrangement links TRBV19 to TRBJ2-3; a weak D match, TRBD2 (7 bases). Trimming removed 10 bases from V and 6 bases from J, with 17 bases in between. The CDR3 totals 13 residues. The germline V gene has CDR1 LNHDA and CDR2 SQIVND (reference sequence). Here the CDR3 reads CATMKGGDDTQYF. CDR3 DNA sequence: TGTGCCACAATGAAGGGGGGGGATGATACGCAGTATTTT.

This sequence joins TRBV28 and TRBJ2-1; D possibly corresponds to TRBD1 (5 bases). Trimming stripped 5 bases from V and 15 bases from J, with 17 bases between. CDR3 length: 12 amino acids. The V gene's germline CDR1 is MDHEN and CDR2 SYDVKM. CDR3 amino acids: CASSNGAFRGFF. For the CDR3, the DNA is TGTGCCAGCAGTAATGGGGCTTTCCGCGGGTTCTTC.

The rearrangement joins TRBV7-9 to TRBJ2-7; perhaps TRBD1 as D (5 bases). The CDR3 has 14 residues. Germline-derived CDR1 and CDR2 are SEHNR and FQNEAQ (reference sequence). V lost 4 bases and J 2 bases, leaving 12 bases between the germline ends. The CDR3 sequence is CASSSRGVTYEQYF. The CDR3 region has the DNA TGTGCCAGCAGCTCTAGGGGCGTGACCTACGAGCAGTACTTC.

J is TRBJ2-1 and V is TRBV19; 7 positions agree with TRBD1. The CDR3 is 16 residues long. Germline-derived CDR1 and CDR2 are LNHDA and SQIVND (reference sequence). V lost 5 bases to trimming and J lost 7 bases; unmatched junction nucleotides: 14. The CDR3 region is CASSVNRDSLRNEQFF. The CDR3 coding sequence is TGTGCCAGTAGTGTCAACCGGGACAGCCTACGGAATGAGCAGTTCTTC.

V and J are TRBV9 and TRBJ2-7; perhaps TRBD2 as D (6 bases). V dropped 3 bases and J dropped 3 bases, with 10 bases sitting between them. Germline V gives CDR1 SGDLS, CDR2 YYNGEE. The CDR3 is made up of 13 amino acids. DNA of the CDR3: TGTGCCAGCAGCGGGGACGGGGGCTACGAGCAGTACTTC. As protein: CASSGDGGYEQYF.